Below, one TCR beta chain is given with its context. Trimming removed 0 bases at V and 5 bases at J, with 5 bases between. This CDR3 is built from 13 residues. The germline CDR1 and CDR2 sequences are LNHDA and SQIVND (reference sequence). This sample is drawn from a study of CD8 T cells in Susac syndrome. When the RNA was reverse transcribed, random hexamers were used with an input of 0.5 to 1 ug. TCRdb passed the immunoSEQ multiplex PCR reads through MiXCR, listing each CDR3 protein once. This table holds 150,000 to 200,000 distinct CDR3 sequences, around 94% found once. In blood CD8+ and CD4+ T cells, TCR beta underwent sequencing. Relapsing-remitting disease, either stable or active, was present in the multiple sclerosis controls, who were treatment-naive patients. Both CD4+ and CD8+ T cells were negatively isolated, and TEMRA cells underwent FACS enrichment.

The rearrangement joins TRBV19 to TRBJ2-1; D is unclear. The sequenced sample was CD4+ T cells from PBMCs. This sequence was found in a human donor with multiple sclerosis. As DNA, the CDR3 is TGTGCCAGTAGTATAGATGCGAACAATGAGCAGTTCTTC. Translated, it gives CASSIDANNEQFF.